This T cell receptor beta chain is drawn from a study of OX40 agonist ivuxolimab in advanced cancers. Background on the whole study: The costimulatory receptor OX40 (CD134) was targeted by ivuxolimab, a fully human IgG2 agonistic monoclonal antibody. In the dose-escalation cohort, approximately 82% of patients were male, and the mean age was around 60 years, with a range of about 23 to 85. Of the 50 to 55 patients in dose escalation, about 19 had hepatocellular carcinoma, some 15 had melanoma, 9 had renal cell carcinoma and 9 had head and neck cancer. Prior anti-PD-1, anti-PD-L1 or anti-CTLA-4 therapy was permitted, and checkpoint inhibitors had been received by about 36% of dose-escalation patients. Three dose-escalation patients achieved partial responses, one with hepatocellular carcinoma and two with cutaneous melanoma. Intravenous ivuxolimab was administered to patients every 2 weeks at six dose levels: 0.01, 0.1, 0.3, 1.5, 3 and 10 mg/kg. The paper reports the monotherapy dose-escalation portion (N of about 52 patients) of the phase I ivuxolimab trial. Peripheral TCRbeta sequencing aimed to test whether ivuxolimab altered TCR sequence diversity and caused clonal T-cell expansion.

V gives up 0 bases and J gives up 4 bases, and the segment between their germline ends measures 12 bases. CDR1 and CDR2 are drawn from the germline V gene: LGHNA, YSLEER. The CDR3 runs 15 amino acids, cysteine and phenylalanine included. The CDR3 DNA has 45 bases and is translated from base 1. Only one count was recorded for this clone. It has no known antigen specificity. No base quality values were provided; no much bigger clone lies one nucleotide off. The trial excluded patients who had a history of autoimmune disease or who were on systemic immunosuppression. Peripheral blood for TCR sequencing was collected from all dose cohorts at baseline, on cycle 4 day 1, and on cycle 7 day 1. The samples were drawn from a first-in-human, open-label, multicenter phase I dose-escalation trial of ivuxolimab. Adults with locally advanced or metastatic melanoma, renal cell, hepatocellular, or head and neck squamous cell carcinoma were enrolled in the trial. CD4+ and CD8+ T cells were sorted separately from peripheral blood before TCR sequencing.

Broader findings and caveats from the paper: Low levels of normalized T-cell clonal expansion were also seen in some patients who did not respond. Partial responders in the 0.1-3.0 mg/kg groups had among the lowest normalized peripheral clonal expansion, especially among CD8+ T cells. After ivuxolimab, more expanded clones were found on average in CD8+ T cells than in CD4+ T cells. The antigen specificity of the clonally expanded peripheral T cells was not determined. At doses of 0.1 to 3.0 mg/kg, clonal expansion of both CD4+ and CD8+ T cells in blood was seen between baseline and week 6.

Genomic DNA was extracted from sorted cells for sequencing of the TCRbeta CDR3 region. The immunoSEQ Assay was used to sequence the TCRbeta CDR3 regions. Held by TCRdb, this immuneACCESS table contains in-frame sequences only and omits some clones. Under half of the omission traces to an unresolved V gene where checked; the cause of the rest is unknown. The sample includes more than 65,000 clones, with 84% observed a single time. The leading ten clones occupy about 1% of the sample. The V gene is TRBV4-3 and the J gene is TRBJ1-2, with TRBD1 as a weak D call on 6 bases. The sample here was CD4+ or CD8+ T cells sorted from blood, taken in a trial of the OX40 agonist ivuxolimab. This receptor was identified in an adult with an advanced solid tumor such as melanoma, head and neck, liver or kidney cancer. The CDR3 region: CASSQDTLDSYGYTF. The nucleotide sequence reads TGCGCCAGCAGCCAAGACACATTGGACAGCTATGGCTACACCTTC.